This T cell receptor beta chain was sequenced for a study of response to subunit inactivated influenza vaccine. MiXCR was run by TCRdb on the RT-PCR reads, yielding one entry per CDR3 protein. The sample has 550,000 to 800,000 distinct CDR3 sequences, roughly 13% seen once. Broader study findings: The authors put forward the suggestion that each seasonal influenza vaccination may bring in only a limited number of new T cells.

With respect to this clonotype: The target antigen is unknown.

Trimming left V 5 bases short and J 0 bases short, with 11 bases between. The germline gives CDR1 SGHVS, CDR2 FNYEAQ. The CDR3 extends over 14 amino acids. The sequence was obtained from a man in his forties or fifties who received an inactivated influenza vaccine. V gene TRBV7-6 combines with J gene TRBJ2-7; D is unresolved. Sequenced here: PBMCs from blood, sampled around 15 days before vaccination. CDR3 DNA: TGTGCCAGCAGCGGAGCCGGGTTCTCCTACGAGCAGTACTTC. Its translation is CASSGAGFSYEQYF.